This is a list of T cell receptor beta chains from one sample in a study of blood T cell repertoires in COVID-19. Clones were sequenced by immunoSEQ multiplex PCR, and TCRdb holds only the in-frame ones, with some missing. The data hold fewer than 250,000 clones, with around four fifths observed a single time. The specimen sequenced was peripheral blood. These receptors were taken from a woman aged 60-70 years with active or convalescent COVID-19. Both conserved end residues are part of each CDR3. Each record gives: clone size, V gene, J gene, CDR3 length, D gene, CDR3 protein, CDR3 DNA. A D gene is named only where the DNA matches it firmly. Size tells how often a clone was seen (once, few, many) or the class of an expanded clone, and some rows leave it out.

clone size: -; V gene: TRBV4-1; J gene: TRBJ1-6; CDR3 length: 13; D gene: -; CDR3 protein: CASSQAGLSPLHF; CDR3 DNA: TGCGCCAGCAGCCAAGCGGGACTGTCTCCCCTCCACTTT
clone size: -; V gene: TRBV11-2; J gene: TRBJ1-3; CDR3 length: 15; D gene: -; CDR3 protein: CASSLDHRQGYTIYF; CDR3 DNA: TGTGCCAGCAGCTTAGATCATCGCCAGGGATACACCATATATTTT
clone size: -; V gene: TRBV13; J gene: TRBJ2-1; CDR3 length: 15; D gene: -; CDR3 protein: CASSFTGYYNNEQFF; CDR3 DNA: TGTGCCAGCAGCTTCACGGGTTATTATAACAATGAGCAGTTCTTC
clone size: once; V gene: TRBV19; J gene: TRBJ1-2; CDR3 length: 13; D gene: TRBD1; CDR3 protein: CASGNRGGGGYTF; CDR3 DNA: TGTGCCAGTGGGAACAGGGGAGGCGGCGGCTACACCTTC
clone size: -; V gene: TRBV30; J gene: TRBJ2-7; CDR3 length: 17; D gene: TRBD2; CDR3 protein: CAWSKGLAGGISYEQYF; CDR3 DNA: TGTGCCTGGAGTAAAGGACTAGCGGGAGGTATCAGTTACGAGCAGTACTTC
clone size: -; V gene: TRBV23-1; J gene: TRBJ1-1; CDR3 length: 12; D gene: -; CDR3 protein: CASSRSMAEAFF; CDR3 DNA: TGCGCCAGCAGTCGGAGTATGGCTGAAGCTTTCTTT
clone size: -; V gene: TRBV5-6; J gene: TRBJ1-2; CDR3 length: 16; D gene: TRBD1; CDR3 protein: CASSLWAGTVNYGYTF; CDR3 DNA: TGTGCCAGCAGCTTGTGGGCCGGGACAGTTAACTATGGCTACACCTTC
clone size: -; V gene: TRBV6-1; J gene: TRBJ1-1; CDR3 length: 15; D gene: -; CDR3 protein: CASSEMRQSGTEAFF; CDR3 DNA: TGTGCCAGCAGTGAAATGAGACAATCCGGAACTGAAGCTTTCTTT
clone size: once; V gene: TRBV6-2/TRBV6-3; J gene: TRBJ2-1; CDR3 length: 15; D gene: -; CDR3 protein: CASSYSGRVLNEQFF; CDR3 DNA: TGTGCCAGCAGTTACTCGGGCAGGGTTTTGAATGAGCAGTTCTTC
clone size: -; V gene: TRBV2; J gene: TRBJ2-5; CDR3 length: 13; D gene: -; CDR3 protein: CASSEQVRETQYF; CDR3 DNA: TGTGCCAGCAGTGAGCAGGTCAGGGAGACCCAGTACTTC
clone size: -; V gene: TRBV4-1; J gene: TRBJ1-1; CDR3 length: 15; D gene: TRBD1; CDR3 protein: CASSHYRGVGTEAFF; CDR3 DNA: TGCGCCAGCAGCCACTACAGGGGGGTTGGCACTGAAGCTTTCTTT
clone size: few; V gene: TRBV11-2; J gene: TRBJ2-3; CDR3 length: 16; D gene: TRBD2; CDR3 protein: CASSLNSGHSTDTQYF; CDR3 DNA: TGTGCCAGCAGCCTCAATAGCGGGCATAGCACAGATACGCAGTATTTT
clone size: -; V gene: TRBV15; J gene: TRBJ1-5; CDR3 length: 14; D gene: -; CDR3 protein: CATSSAGYNQPQHF; CDR3 DNA: TGTGCCACCAGCAGCGCCGGGTACAATCAGCCCCAGCATTTT
clone size: -; V gene: TRBV24-1; J gene: TRBJ1-2; CDR3 length: 14; D gene: -; CDR3 protein: CATSDGGFNYGYTF; CDR3 DNA: TGTGCCACCAGTGATGGCGGTTTTAACTATGGCTACACCTTC
clone size: -; V gene: TRBV3-1/TRBV3-2; J gene: TRBJ2-1; CDR3 length: 15; D gene: TRBD1; CDR3 protein: CASSNRDSGVDEQFF; CDR3 DNA: TGTGCCAGCAGCAACCGGGACAGTGGTGTCGATGAGCAGTTCTTC
clone size: -; V gene: TRBV4-2; J gene: TRBJ1-1; CDR3 length: 16; D gene: -; CDR3 protein: CASSPDTAMGNTEAFF; CDR3 DNA: TGTGCCAGCAGCCCGGACACAGCCATGGGTAACACTGAAGCTTTCTTT
clone size: -; V gene: TRBV7-8; J gene: TRBJ1-3; CDR3 length: 16; D gene: -; CDR3 protein: CASSLLVGGSGNTIYF; CDR3 DNA: TGTGCCAGCAGCTTGCTAGTCGGAGGGTCTGGAAACACCATATATTTT
clone size: -; V gene: TRBV5-6; J gene: TRBJ2-6; CDR3 length: 17; D gene: -; CDR3 protein: CASSLAGNPGGANVLTF; CDR3 DNA: TGTGCCAGCAGCTTAGCAGGGAACCCCGGTGGGGCCAACGTCCTGACTTTC
clone size: once; V gene: TRBV7-2; J gene: TRBJ1-3; CDR3 length: 17; D gene: -; CDR3 protein: CASSPQSGTPSGNTIYF; CDR3 DNA: TGTGCCAGCAGCCCCCAGTCGGGGACACCCTCTGGAAACACCATATATTTT
clone size: -; V gene: TRBV7-7; J gene: TRBJ2-2; CDR3 length: 14; D gene: TRBD2; CDR3 protein: CASSRTRSTGELFF; CDR3 DNA: TGTGCTAGCAGCCGGACTAGGTCCACCGGGGAGCTGTTTTTT
clone size: -; V gene: TRBV7-8; J gene: TRBJ2-5; CDR3 length: 14; D gene: -; CDR3 protein: CASSLSGGAKTQYF; CDR3 DNA: TGTGCCAGCAGCCTCTCTGGTGGGGCCAAGACCCAGTACTTC
clone size: -; V gene: TRBV28; J gene: TRBJ1-5; CDR3 length: 13; D gene: -; CDR3 protein: CASVGGGNQPQHF; CDR3 DNA: TGTGCCTCAGTGGGAGGTGGCAATCAGCCCCAGCATTTT
clone size: -; V gene: TRBV2; J gene: TRBJ1-2; CDR3 length: 13; D gene: -; CDR3 protein: CASSENKIYGYTF; CDR3 DNA: TGTGCCAGCAGTGAAAACAAAATCTATGGCTACACCTTC
clone size: few; V gene: TRBV6-5; J gene: TRBJ1-5; CDR3 length: 14; D gene: TRBD1; CDR3 protein: CASSPGQGYQPQHF; CDR3 DNA: TGTGCCAGCAGCCCAGGACAGGGGTATCAGCCCCAGCATTTT
clone size: -; V gene: TRBV19; J gene: TRBJ1-5; CDR3 length: 15; D gene: TRBD1; CDR3 protein: CASSIKQGRKQPQHF; CDR3 DNA: TGTGCCAGTAGTATAAAACAGGGGAGAAAACAGCCCCAGCATTTT
clone size: few; V gene: TRBV7-6; J gene: TRBJ2-1; CDR3 length: 16; D gene: TRBD2; CDR3 protein: CASSLAIGRAYNEQFF; CDR3 DNA: TGTGCCAGCAGCTTAGCGATCGGGAGGGCCTACAATGAGCAGTTCTTC
clone size: -; V gene: TRBV7-3; J gene: TRBJ2-5; CDR3 length: 13; D gene: -; CDR3 protein: CASSLRLVGTQYF; CDR3 DNA: TGTGCCAGCAGCCTCCGGCTAGTTGGGACCCAGTACTTC
clone size: -; V gene: TRBV7-8; J gene: TRBJ2-3; CDR3 length: 18; D gene: TRBD2; CDR3 protein: CASSFAGGSGYMADTQYF; CDR3 DNA: TGTGCCAGCAGCTTCGCCGGGGGGTCGGGGTACATGGCAGATACGCAGTATTTT
clone size: -; V gene: TRBV7-9; J gene: TRBJ2-1; CDR3 length: 13; D gene: -; CDR3 protein: CASSPRGYVEQFF; CDR3 DNA: TGTGCCAGCAGCCCTCGGGGGTACGTTGAGCAGTTCTTC
clone size: -; V gene: TRBV4-2; J gene: TRBJ2-7; CDR3 length: 15; D gene: TRBD2; CDR3 protein: CASSQALAAPYEQYF; CDR3 DNA: TGTGCCAGCAGCCAAGCACTAGCGGCACCCTACGAGCAGTACTTC
clone size: -; V gene: TRBV29-1; J gene: TRBJ1-2; CDR3 length: 14; D gene: -; CDR3 protein: CSVEEPTGVYGYTF; CDR3 DNA: TGCAGCGTTGAAGAGCCCACAGGAGTCTATGGCTACACCTTC
clone size: -; V gene: TRBV19; J gene: TRBJ1-5; CDR3 length: 16; D gene: -; CDR3 protein: CASSIDLHRGNQPQHF; CDR3 DNA: TGTGCCAGTAGTATAGACCTCCACAGGGGCAATCAGCCCCAGCATTTT
clone size: -; V gene: TRBV5-5; J gene: TRBJ2-3; CDR3 length: 15; D gene: -; CDR3 protein: CASSLVLAGADTQYF; CDR3 DNA: TGTGCCAGCAGCTTGGTCCTAGCAGGGGCAGATACGCAGTATTTT
clone size: -; V gene: TRBV6-4; J gene: TRBJ1-5; CDR3 length: 16; D gene: TRBD1; CDR3 protein: CASSSPGDRGCQPQHF; CDR3 DNA: TGTGCCAGCAGTTCCCCTGGGGACAGGGGTTGTCAGCCCCAGCATTTT
clone size: -; V gene: TRBV4-2; J gene: TRBJ2-1; CDR3 length: 16; D gene: -; CDR3 protein: CASSQDAGAGGDEQFF; CDR3 DNA: TGTGCCAGCAGCCAAGATGCAGGAGCGGGTGGAGATGAGCAGTTCTTC
clone size: -; V gene: TRBV2; J gene: TRBJ2-5; CDR3 length: 12; D gene: -; CDR3 protein: CASSEQGETQYF; CDR3 DNA: TGTGCCAGCAGTGAACAGGGAGAGACCCAGTACTTC
clone size: -; V gene: TRBV9; J gene: TRBJ2-3; CDR3 length: 15; D gene: -; CDR3 protein: CASSPLGTGVNTQYF; CDR3 DNA: TGTGCCAGCAGCCCCCTGGGGACGGGGGTGAACACGCAGTATTTT
clone size: once; V gene: TRBV5-5; J gene: TRBJ1-2; CDR3 length: 13; D gene: TRBD1; CDR3 protein: CASSFRGQDGYTF; CDR3 DNA: TGTGCCAGCAGCTTCAGGGGGCAGGATGGCTACACCTTC